This is a list of T cell receptor beta chains from one sample in a study of blood T cell repertoires in COVID-19. TCRdb's copy holds only in-frame clones and misses some; the assay was immunoSEQ multiplex PCR. The sample lists about 150,000 clones, approximately 86% occurring once. The specimen was PBMCs or T cells enriched from blood (not recorded which). The receptors stem from a woman aged 40 to 50 who had recovered from COVID-19. Each CDR3 is given with its conserved first and last residue. Each record gives: D gene, clone size, J gene, V gene, CDR3 DNA, CDR3 protein. The D gene is left open where the match is weak. Clone size is given for some rows only: seen once, a few or many times, or a class if the clone is expanded.

D gene: TRBD1; clone size: .; J gene: TRBJ2-1; V gene: TRBV9; CDR3 DNA: TGTGCCAGCAGCGTAGAGGGGACAGGAAGCAATGAGCAGTTCTTC; CDR3 protein: CASSVEGTGSNEQFF
D gene: TRBD1; clone size: few; J gene: TRBJ2-7; V gene: TRBV19; CDR3 DNA: TGTGCCAGTAGTATCCCAAGCGGACAGGGTAACGAGCAGTACTTC; CDR3 protein: CASSIPSGQGNEQYF
D gene: TRBD1; clone size: .; J gene: TRBJ1-2; V gene: TRBV11-2; CDR3 DNA: TGTGCCAGCAGCTTAGCGGGACAGGGGGATGGCTACACCTTC; CDR3 protein: CASSLAGQGDGYTF
D gene: .; clone size: few; J gene: TRBJ2-3; V gene: TRBV5-1; CDR3 DNA: TGCGCCAGCAGCTTAGGAGGGGATCTTACAGATACGCAGTATTTT; CDR3 protein: CASSLGGDLTDTQYF
D gene: TRBD1; clone size: .; J gene: TRBJ1-5; V gene: TRBV6-1; CDR3 DNA: TGTGCCAGCAGTGAAGCAAGACAGGGGGCAAGTCAGCCCCAGCATTTT; CDR3 protein: CASSEARQGASQPQHF
D gene: TRBD1; clone size: .; J gene: TRBJ2-7; V gene: TRBV11-2; CDR3 DNA: TGTGCCAGCAGCTTCGACAGGGGAAAGCACGAGCAGTACTTC; CDR3 protein: CASSFDRGKHEQYF
D gene: TRBD1; clone size: .; J gene: TRBJ1-2; V gene: TRBV4-2; CDR3 DNA: TGTGCCAGCAGCAAGGGCGGACAGGGAACATTCTCCGGCTATGGCTACACCTTC; CDR3 protein: CASSKGGQGTFSGYGYTF
D gene: TRBD1; clone size: few; J gene: TRBJ2-7; V gene: TRBV4-1; CDR3 DNA: TGCGCCAGCAGCCTTCAACAGGGGGCTACCTACGAGCAGTACTTC; CDR3 protein: CASSLQQGATYEQYF
D gene: TRBD1; clone size: .; J gene: TRBJ2-3; V gene: TRBV29-1; CDR3 DNA: TGCAGCGTTGAAGGGGGACAGACTAGCACAGATACGCAGTATTTT; CDR3 protein: CSVEGGQTSTDTQYF
D gene: TRBD2; clone size: .; J gene: TRBJ2-7; V gene: TRBV5-1; CDR3 DNA: TGCGCCAGCAGCCTCGGGACTAGAATATCAGCGCTCGAGCAGTACTTC; CDR3 protein: CASSLGTRISALEQYF
D gene: .; clone size: .; J gene: TRBJ1-1; V gene: TRBV20-1; CDR3 DNA: TGCAGTGCTAGTGCGGGGGAGGCTATGAGGACTGAAGCTTTCTTT; CDR3 protein: CSASAGEAMRTEAFF
D gene: .; clone size: .; J gene: TRBJ1-2; V gene: TRBV27; CDR3 DNA: TGTGCCAGCAGTTTATCTGCGGGGGGGCAGGGCTTCTATGGCTACACCTTC; CDR3 protein: CASSLSAGGQGFYGYTF
D gene: .; clone size: .; J gene: TRBJ1-3; V gene: TRBV19; CDR3 DNA: TGTGCCCCCCCCTTTTGGAGGGCTGGAAACACCATATATTTT; CDR3 protein: CAPPFWRAGNTIYF
D gene: .; clone size: .; J gene: TRBJ1-4; V gene: TRBV7-9; CDR3 DNA: TGTGCCAGCAGCTACCCCAGGGAAAAACTGTTTTTT; CDR3 protein: CASSYPREKLFF
D gene: TRBD1; clone size: .; J gene: TRBJ1-4; V gene: TRBV10-2; CDR3 DNA: TGCGCCACCGGACAGGGACCTAATGAAAAACTGTTTTTT; CDR3 protein: CATGQGPNEKLFF
D gene: .; clone size: .; J gene: TRBJ1-6; V gene: TRBV5-1; CDR3 DNA: TGCGCCAGCAGCTTGGAAGCGAACGATTCACCCCTCCACTTT; CDR3 protein: CASSLEANDSPLHF
D gene: TRBD1; clone size: .; J gene: TRBJ2-3; V gene: TRBV10-2; CDR3 DNA: TGCGCCAGCATTCCGACAGGGCTCACAGATACGCAGTATTTT; CDR3 protein: CASIPTGLTDTQYF
D gene: .; clone size: .; J gene: TRBJ1-1; V gene: TRBV7-9; CDR3 DNA: TGTGCCAGCAGCTCCAGGGAGAACACTGAAGCTTTCTTT; CDR3 protein: CASSSRENTEAFF
D gene: TRBD1; clone size: .; J gene: TRBJ2-2; V gene: TRBV29-1; CDR3 DNA: TGCAGCGTTAATCAGGGGGTGTCCGGGGAGCTGTTTTTT; CDR3 protein: CSVNQGVSGELFF
D gene: TRBD2; clone size: .; J gene: TRBJ2-2; V gene: TRBV11-2; CDR3 DNA: TGTGCCAGCAGCTTAGCCGGGGGGGACACCGGGGAGCTGTTTTTT; CDR3 protein: CASSLAGGDTGELFF
D gene: .; clone size: .; J gene: TRBJ1-5; V gene: TRBV27; CDR3 DNA: TGTGCCACGGGATGGGATAGCAATCAGCCCCAGCATTTT; CDR3 protein: CATGWDSNQPQHF
D gene: .; clone size: .; J gene: TRBJ1-4; V gene: TRBV5-8; CDR3 DNA: TGTGCCAGCAGCTCTATTCGTAGGGATCAGGGAAAACTGTTTTTT; CDR3 protein: CASSSIRRDQGKLFF
D gene: .; clone size: .; J gene: TRBJ2-1; V gene: TRBV11-2; CDR3 DNA: TGTGCCAGCAGCCCAGGGTTAGAGCAGTTCTTC; CDR3 protein: CASSPGLEQFF
D gene: .; clone size: .; J gene: TRBJ2-5; V gene: TRBV3-1/TRBV3-2; CDR3 DNA: TGTGCCAGCAGCGCTACCCAAGAGACCCAGTACTTC; CDR3 protein: CASSATQETQYF
D gene: TRBD2; clone size: .; J gene: TRBJ2-1; V gene: TRBV11-2; CDR3 DNA: TGTGCCAGCTTTCGGGCTAGCGGGGGCTACAATGAGCAGTTCTTC; CDR3 protein: CASFRASGGYNEQFF
D gene: .; clone size: once; J gene: TRBJ2-4; V gene: TRBV30; CDR3 DNA: TGTGCCTGGAGTGTGAGCGCGAACATTCAGTACTTC; CDR3 protein: CAWSVSANIQYF
D gene: TRBD1; clone size: .; J gene: TRBJ2-7; V gene: TRBV7-8; CDR3 DNA: TGTGCCAGCAGCACGACAGGGGACTACGAGCAGTACTTC; CDR3 protein: CASSTTGDYEQYF
D gene: TRBD1; clone size: .; J gene: TRBJ1-1; V gene: TRBV6-1; CDR3 DNA: TGTGCCAGCAGTGAATCCGGGACAGTAGCAGCTTTCTTT; CDR3 protein: CASSESGTVAAFF
D gene: .; clone size: .; J gene: TRBJ1-1; V gene: TRBV5-1; CDR3 DNA: TGCGCCAGCAGCCCCCGAGGAGAGAACACTGAAGCTTTCTTT; CDR3 protein: CASSPRGENTEAFF
D gene: .; clone size: few; J gene: TRBJ1-1; V gene: TRBV4-1; CDR3 DNA: TGCGCCAGCAGCCAAGGTCTAGCTGGACCGCGGAGGGGAGCTTTCTTT; CDR3 protein: CASSQGLAGPRRGAFF
D gene: .; clone size: .; J gene: TRBJ2-5; V gene: TRBV11-3; CDR3 DNA: TGTGCCAGCAGCTTAGGAGTCGCTAGGGGCCCACAAGAGACCCAGTACTTC; CDR3 protein: CASSLGVARGPQETQYF
D gene: .; clone size: few; J gene: TRBJ2-2; V gene: TRBV21-1; CDR3 DNA: TGTGCCAGCAGCAAAGGCTGGACAGGGCTGAACACCGGGGAGCTGTTTTTT; CDR3 protein: CASSKGWTGLNTGELFF
D gene: TRBD1; clone size: .; J gene: TRBJ1-1; V gene: TRBV29-1; CDR3 DNA: TGCAGCGCCCTCCCGGGACAGGGGACTGAAGCTTTCTTT; CDR3 protein: CSALPGQGTEAFF
D gene: .; clone size: .; J gene: TRBJ1-3; V gene: TRBV2; CDR3 DNA: TGTGCCAGCAGATCCGACAGGCTTAGCTCTGGAAACACCATATATTTT; CDR3 protein: CASRSDRLSSGNTIYF
D gene: .; clone size: .; J gene: TRBJ2-1; V gene: TRBV4-1; CDR3 DNA: TGCGCCAGCAGCTTCCAGCCGGGGGGCGACAATGAGCAGTTCTTC; CDR3 protein: CASSFQPGGDNEQFF